This record looks at one T cell receptor (beta chain) sequence and its context. The data derive from a study of blood T cells in healthy people across ages. Study background: There was about one barcoded beta molecule captured by template switching per two T cells.

Germline loops: CDR1 SGHVS, CDR2 FNYEAQ. This CDR3 is 16 amino acids long. V was shortened by 4 bases and J by 4 bases, with 19 bases between the two germline ends. Next came a second PCR, run for about 7 to 12 cycles, which used a sample-barcoded 5' primer along with a J-beta primer mix. A template-switch adaptor that had 12 random nucleotides put a tag on each cDNA molecule. Each CDR3 protein gets one entry after TCRdb re-called the 5' RACE reads with MiXCR. The sample has approximately 900,000 distinct CDR3 sequences, roughly 29% seen once. The same data also contributed to another study, on T cells of mothers and their children. This second study says: All donors were healthy and Caucasian; they were three mothers and their six children.

The sample taken for sequencing was blood. The TCR comes from a middle-aged woman in good health. V gene TRBV7-6 combines with J gene TRBJ1-1, with D possibly matching TRBD1 (6 bases). The CDR3 here is CASSSRGGGFITEAFF. DNA for the CDR3: TGTGCCAGCAGCTCACGTGGAGGGGGATTTATCACTGAAGCTTTCTTT.